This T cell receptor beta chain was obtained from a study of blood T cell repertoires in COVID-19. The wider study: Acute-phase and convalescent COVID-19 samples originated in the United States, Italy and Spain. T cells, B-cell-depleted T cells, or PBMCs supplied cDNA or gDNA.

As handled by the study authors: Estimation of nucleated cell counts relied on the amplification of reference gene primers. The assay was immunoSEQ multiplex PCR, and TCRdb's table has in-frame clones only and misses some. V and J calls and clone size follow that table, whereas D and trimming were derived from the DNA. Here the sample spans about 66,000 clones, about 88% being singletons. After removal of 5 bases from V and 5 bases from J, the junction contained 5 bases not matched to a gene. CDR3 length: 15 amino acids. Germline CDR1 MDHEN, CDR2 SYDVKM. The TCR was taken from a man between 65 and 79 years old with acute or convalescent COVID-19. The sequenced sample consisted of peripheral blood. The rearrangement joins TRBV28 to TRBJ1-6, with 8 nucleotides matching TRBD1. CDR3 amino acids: CASSPGGRDNSPLHF. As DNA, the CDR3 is TGTGCCAGCAGTCCAGGGGGCCGGGATAATTCACCCCTCCACTTT.